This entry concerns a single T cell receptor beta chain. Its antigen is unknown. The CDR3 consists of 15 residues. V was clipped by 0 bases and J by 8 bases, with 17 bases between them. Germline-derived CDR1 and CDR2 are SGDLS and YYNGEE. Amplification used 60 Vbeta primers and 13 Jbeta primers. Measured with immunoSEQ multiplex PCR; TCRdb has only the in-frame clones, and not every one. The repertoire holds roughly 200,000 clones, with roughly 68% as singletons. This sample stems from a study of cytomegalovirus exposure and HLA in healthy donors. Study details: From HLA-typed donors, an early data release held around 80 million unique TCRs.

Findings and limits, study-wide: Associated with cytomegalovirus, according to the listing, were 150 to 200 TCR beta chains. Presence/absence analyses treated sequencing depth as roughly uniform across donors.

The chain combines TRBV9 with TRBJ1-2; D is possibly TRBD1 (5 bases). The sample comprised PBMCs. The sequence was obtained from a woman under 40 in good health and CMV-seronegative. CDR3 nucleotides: TGTGCCAGCAGCGTAGCTTATGGCAGGGTGGAAGGCTACACCTTC. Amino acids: CASSVAYGRVEGYTF.